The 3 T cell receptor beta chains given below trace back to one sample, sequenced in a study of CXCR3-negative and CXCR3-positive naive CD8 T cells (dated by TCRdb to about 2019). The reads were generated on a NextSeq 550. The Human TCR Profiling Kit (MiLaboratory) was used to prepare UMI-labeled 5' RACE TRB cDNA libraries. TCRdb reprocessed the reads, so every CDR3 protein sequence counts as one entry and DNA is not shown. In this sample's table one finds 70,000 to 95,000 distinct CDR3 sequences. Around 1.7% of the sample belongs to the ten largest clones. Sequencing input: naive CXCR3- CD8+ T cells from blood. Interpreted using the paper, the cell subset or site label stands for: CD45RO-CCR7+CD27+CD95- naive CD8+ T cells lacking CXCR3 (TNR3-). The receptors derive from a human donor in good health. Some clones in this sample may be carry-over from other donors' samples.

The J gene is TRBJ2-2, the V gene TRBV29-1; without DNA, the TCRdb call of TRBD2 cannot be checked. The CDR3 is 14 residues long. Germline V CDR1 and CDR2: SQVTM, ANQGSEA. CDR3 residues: CSVLAGEVTGELFF.

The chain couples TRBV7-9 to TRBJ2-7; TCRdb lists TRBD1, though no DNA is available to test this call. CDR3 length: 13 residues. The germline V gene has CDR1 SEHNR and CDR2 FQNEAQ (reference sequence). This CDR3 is CASSPLSTYEQYF.

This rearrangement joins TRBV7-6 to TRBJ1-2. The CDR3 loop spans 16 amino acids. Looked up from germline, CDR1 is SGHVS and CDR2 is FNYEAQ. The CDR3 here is CASSLSRAGPSYGYTF.